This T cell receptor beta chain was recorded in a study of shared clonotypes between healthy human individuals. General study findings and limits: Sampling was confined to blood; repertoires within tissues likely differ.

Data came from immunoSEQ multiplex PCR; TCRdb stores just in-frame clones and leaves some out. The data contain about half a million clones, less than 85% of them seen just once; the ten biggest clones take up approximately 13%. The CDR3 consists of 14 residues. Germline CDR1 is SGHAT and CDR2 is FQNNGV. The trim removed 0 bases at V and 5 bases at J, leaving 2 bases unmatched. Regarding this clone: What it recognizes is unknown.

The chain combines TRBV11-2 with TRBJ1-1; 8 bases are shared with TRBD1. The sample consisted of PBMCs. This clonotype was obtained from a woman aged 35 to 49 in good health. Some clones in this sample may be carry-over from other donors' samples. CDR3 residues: CASSLDQGATEAFF. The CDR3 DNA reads TGTGCCAGCAGCTTAGACCAGGGGGCTACTGAAGCTTTCTTT.